The 3 T cell receptor beta chains in this list originate from one sample, sequenced in a study of blood T cells in healthy people across ages. Sample-barcoded 5' priming and a J-beta primer mix drove a second PCR of 7 to 11 cycles. TCRdb re-called the 5' RACE reads through MiXCR, storing one row per CDR3 protein. The table records about 670,000 distinct CDR3 sequences, over 40% of them present only once. Sequencing was done on a sample of blood. Receptor source: a woman aged 80 or over in good health.

V is TRBV7-2 and J is TRBJ2-1; TRBD1 agrees at 11 bases. Germline loops: CDR1 SGHTA, CDR2 FQGNSA. This CDR3 contains 15 residues. Unmatched junction bases numbered 4, after V lost 1 base and J lost 8 bases. In nucleotides, the CDR3 is TGTGCCAGCAGCTTAGGTGGGACAGGGGGTTATGAGCAGTTCTTC. Protein product: CASSLGGTGGYEQFF.

This clonotype was seen at least ten times. This chain joins TRBV27 and TRBJ1-2; no reliable D call. Germline CDR1 is MNHEY and CDR2 is SMNVEV (reference sequence). CDR3 length: 14 residues. Trimming pared 8 bases from V and 2 bases from J, leaving 15 bases between. The CDR3: CASSKDGTNYGYTF. The CDR3 region has the DNA TGTGCCAGCTCCAAGGACGGTACGAACTATGGCTACACCTTC.

This clonotype came up many times. The chain joins TRBV7-3 to TRBJ2-1; D is unclear. The CDR3 loop spans 15 amino acids. V was shortened by 3 bases and J by 0 bases, with 9 bases between the two germline ends. Per germline, CDR1 SGHTA and CDR2 FQGTGA. The CDR3 bases are TGTGCCAGCAGCTTCTTCCCGAGCTCCTACAATGAGCAGTTCTTC. This codes for CASSFFPSSYNEQFF.